Sequencing of this T cell receptor (beta chain) was carried out in a study of CXCR3-negative and CXCR3-positive naive CD8 T cells. The CDR3 is 21 residues long. The germline V gene encodes CDR1 SGHAT and CDR2 FQNNGV. Study outcomes and limitations: More hydrophobic TRB CDR3s were found in CXCR3-positive naive cells than in CXCR3-negative naive cells.

Turning to this clonotype: Its antigen is still unknown.

The authors made the TRB cDNA libraries by 5' RACE using UMI labels. Using the 5' RACE reads, TCRdb records one entry per CDR3 protein without DNA. Reported are approximately 120,000 distinct CDR3 sequences; the ten largest clones contain about 0.34%. The chain links TRBV11-2 to TRBJ2-3; the TRBD2 assignment by TCRdb is unverifiable without DNA. This receptor was taken from a human donor in good health. Some clones in this sample may be carry-over from other donors' samples. Specimen: naive CXCR3+ CD8+ T cells from blood. Subset: CD45RO-CCR7+CD27+CD95- naive CD8+ T cells expressing CXCR3 (TNR3+). The CDR3 here is CASSSWPGLAGGKLSTDTQYF.